This is a list of T cell receptor beta chains from one sample in a study of T-cell reconstitution after alpha-beta-depleted transplantation in children. TCRdb re-analysed the PCR reads in MiXCR, keeping a single row per CDR3 protein. The sample shows some 300,000 distinct CDR3 sequences, around 7.1% of them seen only once. The sample in question was peripheral blood, obtained 360 days after TCRalphabeta/CD19-depleted stem cell transplant. Receptor source: a female patient aged 2-15 years who had a stem cell transplant for Fanconi anemia, so the T cells may come from the graft donor. Both conserved end residues are part of each CDR3. Each record gives: D gene, V gene, J gene, clone size, CDR3 protein, CDR3 DNA. D genes are given only for firm matches. The size field is filled for only some rows; it gives once, few, many or a size class.

>TRBD1|TRBV29-1|TRBJ1-4|.
CSVDRTGRGEKLFF
TGCAGCGTTGACAGGACAGGGAGGGGTGAAAAACTGTTTTTT
>.|TRBV10-3|TRBJ2-7|few
CAISEGGRPLLEQYF
TGTGCCATCAGTGAGGGTGGACGACCTCTCTTAGAGCAGTACTTC
>.|TRBV6-5|TRBJ2-2|many
CASRRNRVFTGELFF
TGTGCCAGCAGACGTAACAGGGTATTCACCGGGGAGCTGTTTTTT
>TRBD1|TRBV5-1|TRBJ1-6|many
CASSQGYNSPLHF
TGCGCCAGCTCACAGGGGTACAATTCACCCCTCCACTTT
>.|TRBV3-1|TRBJ2-4|many
CASSEQSPRIQYF
TGTGCCAGCAGCGAACAGAGCCCCCGCATTCAGTACTTC
>.|TRBV12-3/TRBV12-4|TRBJ1-2|many
CASSSPENYGYTF
TGTGCCAGCAGTTCCCCCGAGAACTATGGCTACACCTTC
>TRBD1|TRBV15|TRBJ2-5|many
CATSRPRQGQETQYF
TGTGCCACCAGCAGACCGAGACAGGGCCAAGAGACCCAGTACTTC
>TRBD1|TRBV5-1|TRBJ1-1|.
CASSSKRGAGQMNTEAFF
TGCGCCAGCAGCTCGAAAAGGGGGGCGGGACAGATGAACACTGAAGCTTTCTTT
>.|TRBV9|TRBJ2-3|few
CASSVTPGDGHTDTQYF
TGTGCCAGCAGCGTAACACCAGGGGACGGGCACACAGATACGCAGTATTTT
>TRBD1|TRBV7-6|TRBJ1-5|.
CASSPGTGGGQPQHF
TGTGCCAGCAGCCCCGGGACAGGGGGTGGTCAGCCCCAGCATTTT
>TRBD2|TRBV7-8|TRBJ2-1|many
CASSFPTSGGALYNEQFF
TGTGCCAGCAGCTTTCCGACTAGCGGGGGAGCCCTCTACAATGAGCAGTTCTTC
>.|TRBV12-3/TRBV12-4|TRBJ2-2|many
CASSLAPSFGELFF
TGTGCCAGCAGTTTAGCGCCGAGCTTCGGGGAGCTGTTTTTT
>.|TRBV28|TRBJ1-2|few
CASSLGALRGYTF
TGTGCCAGCAGTTTAGGTGCGCTGCGGGGCTACACCTTC
>.|TRBV4-2|TRBJ2-7|many
CASSVDPYYEQYF
TGTGCCAGCAGCGTGGACCCTTACTACGAGCAGTACTTC
>.|TRBV6-1|TRBJ1-1|few
CASRVPGPKDEAFF
TGTGCCAGCAGAGTCCCGGGACCGAAGGATGAAGCTTTCTTT
>.|TRBV20-1|TRBJ1-1|.
CSAKGGVAGLNTEAFF
TGCAGTGCGAAAGGGGGTGTGGCAGGGTTGAACACTGAAGCTTTCTTT
>TRBD2|TRBV7-8|TRBJ2-1|.
CASSSSGGRYNEQFF
TGTGCCAGCAGCTCGAGCGGGGGGAGATACAATGAGCAGTTCTTC
>.|TRBV5-1|TRBJ2-1|few
CASSFPRGAYNEQFF
TGCGCCAGCAGCTTTCCCAGGGGAGCCTACAATGAGCAGTTCTTC
>.|TRBV2|TRBJ1-5|.
CASSLEQGTQPQHF
TGTGCCAGCAGCCTAGAACAGGGAACTCAGCCCCAGCATTTT
>.|TRBV5-1|TRBJ1-5|many
CASSLDGQLNQPQHF
TGCGCCAGCAGCTTGGATGGACAGTTGAATCAGCCCCAGCATTTT
>.|TRBV5-1|TRBJ2-5|many
CASSLSVTPSQETQYF
TGCGCCAGCAGCTTGTCTGTTACCCCGAGCCAAGAGACCCAGTACTTC